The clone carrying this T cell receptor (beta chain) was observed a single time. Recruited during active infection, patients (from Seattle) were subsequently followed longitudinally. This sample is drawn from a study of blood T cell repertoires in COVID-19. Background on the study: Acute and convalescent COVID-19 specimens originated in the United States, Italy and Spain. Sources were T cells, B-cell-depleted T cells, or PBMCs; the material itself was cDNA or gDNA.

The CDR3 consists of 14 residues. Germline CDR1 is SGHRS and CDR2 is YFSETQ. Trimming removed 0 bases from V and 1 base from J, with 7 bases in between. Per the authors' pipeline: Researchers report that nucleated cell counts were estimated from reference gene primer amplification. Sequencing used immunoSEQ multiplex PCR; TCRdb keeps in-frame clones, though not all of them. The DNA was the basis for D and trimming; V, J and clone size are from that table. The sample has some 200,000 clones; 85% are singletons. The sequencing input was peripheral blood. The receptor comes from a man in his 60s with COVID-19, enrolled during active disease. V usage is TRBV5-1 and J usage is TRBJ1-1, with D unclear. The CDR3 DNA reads TGCGCCAGCAGCTTGGCTTCCCCGAACACTGAAGCTTTCTTT. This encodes CASSLASPNTEAFF. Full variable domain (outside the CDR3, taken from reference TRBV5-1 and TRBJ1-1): KAGVTQTPRYLIKTRGQQVTLSCSPISGHRSVSWYQQTPGQGLQFLFEYFSETQRNKGNFPGRFSGRQFSNSRSEMNVSTLELGDSALYLCASSLASPNTEAFFGQGTRLTVV.